The clone carrying this TCR beta chain was counted at least ten times. Authors' data handling: For nucleated cells, counts were estimated from reference gene primer amplification. The assay was immunoSEQ multiplex PCR, and TCRdb's table has in-frame clones only and misses some. The V and J calls and the clone size are those of that table, but D and trimming were determined from the DNA. The sample lists approximately 410,000 clones, 70% to 90% seen once, with almost 1.5% in the top ten. These data are taken from a study of blood T cell repertoires in COVID-19. Study information: T cells, B-cell-depleted T cells, or PBMCs supplied cDNA or gDNA.

Sequenced sample: peripheral blood. The source is a woman younger than 45 with active or convalescent COVID-19.

CDR3 DNA sequence: TGTGCCAGCAGCCAATTGTTACTCCGCTCTGGGGCCAACGTCCTGACTTTC. Translating gives CASSQLLLRSGANVLTF. The chain uses TRBV3-1 (or the pseudogene TRBV3-2) and TRBJ2-6; D unresolved. V was clipped by 2 bases and J by 0 bases, with 11 bases between them. The CDR3 consists of 17 residues. Looked up from germline, CDR1 is LGHDT and CDR2 is YNNKEL (reference sequence).